This TCR beta chain is drawn from a study of shared clonotypes between healthy human individuals. About this clone: The antigen remains undetermined.

Notes on the study in general: When compared with the clonotypes that were shared by all four sorted-subset donors, the non-shared clonotypes turned out to have lower generation probabilities. Sharing across four donors was highest in naive CD4 (around 5%) and lowest in memory CD8 (about 0.4%).

Terminally differentiated effector memory CD45RA+ cells were excluded from the naive CD8 cells, which were CD45RO-negative and positively selected for CCR7. Generated by immunoSEQ multiplex PCR, the TCRdb table keeps only in-frame clones and is missing some. The profile shows around 2,000,000 clones, roughly 95% of them singletons. V shed 5 bases and J shed 11 bases, with 10 bases lying between them. The CDR3 has 12 residues. CDR1 SEHNR and CDR2 FQNEAQ come from the germline V gene (reference sequence). The sample was naive CD8+ T cells sorted from blood. The genes are TRBV7-9 and TRBJ1-6; D not resolved. This TCR derives from a man between 18 and 29 years old in good health. The CDR3 spells CASSPSGAPLHF. CDR3 in DNA: TGTGCCAGCAGCCCCTCTGGGGCACCCCTCCACTTT.